The TCR beta chain described here comes from a study of T cell clonotyping in hematopoietic cell transplantation. Study findings and constraints: Pathologically expanded recipient clonotypes increased progressively from day 30 to day 180 as diversity fell. Few recipient clonotypes overlapped donors; over 97% were de novo at given depth. Higher Inverse Simpson Index values in graft donor and pretransplant recipient predicted broader posttransplant TCR diversity. CD4 and CD8 repertoire contributions could not be separated without sorting.

Concerning this clone: Its antigen is still unknown.

Per germline, CDR1 SGHAT and CDR2 FQNNGV. V gave up 6 bases and J gave up 7 bases, with 16 bases separating them. The CDR3 totals 15 residues. Measured with immunoSEQ multiplex PCR; TCRdb has only the in-frame clones, and not every one. Of roughly 6,500 clones listed, around nine tenths are singletons. The clonotype was recovered from a male patient aged 35 to 55 who had an allogeneic stem cell transplant from an unrelated donor, so the T cells may come from the graft donor. Some clones in this sample may be carry-over from other donors' samples. J is TRBJ1-6 and V is TRBV11-2, with a weak D call TRBD1 (6 bases). Sequences were derived from peripheral blood mononuclear cells, sampled 100 days after allogeneic stem cell transplant. In DNA, the CDR3 is TGTGCCAGCAGGCATCTGACAGGTTACAATTCACCCCTCCACTTT. This gives the protein CASRHLTGYNSPLHF. Supplemented by reference TRBV11-2 and TRBJ1-6, the full variable domain reads EAGVAQSPRYKIIEKRQSVAFWCNPISGHATLYWYQQILGQGPKLLIQFQNNGVVDDSQLPKDRFSAERLKGVDSTLKIQPAKLEDSAVYLCASRHLTGYNSPLHFGNGTRLTVT.